This entry lists 7 T cell receptor beta chains sequenced from one sample in a study of T cell repertoires in cytomegalovirus infection. One entry per CDR3 protein results from TCRdb running MiXCR on the reads. The data contain 350,000 to 500,000 distinct CDR3 sequences, 30% to 40% of them seen just once; the ten biggest clones take up roughly 15%. What was sequenced was PBMCs. Source of these receptors: a human donor in good health (CMV status not recorded). Some clones in this sample may be carry-over from other donors' samples.

The rearrangement links TRBV7-9 to TRBJ1-6; a possible D gene is TRBD1 (6 bases). The germline CDR1 and CDR2 sequences are SEHNR and FQNEAQ (reference sequence). The CDR3 spans 15 residues. Deletions cut 4 bases from V and 5 bases from J, with 12 bases between. The DNA for the CDR3 is TGTGCCAGCAGCTCCGGACAGAGAGATAATTCACCCCTCCACTTT. Amino acids: CASSSGQRDNSPLHF.

The genes are TRBV7-9 and TRBJ2-3, with 9 nucleotides matching TRBD2. The trim removed 4 bases at V and 4 bases at J, leaving 12 bases unmatched. There are 17 residues in the CDR3. Per the germline V gene, CDR1 is SEHNR and CDR2 is FQNEAQ (reference sequence). In DNA, the CDR3 is TGTGCCAGCAGCTCTTACGCGGGGGGGTCGGGGGCAGATACGCAGTATTTT. Translated: CASSSYAGGSGADTQYF.

This clonotype was seen more than once but under ten times. The chain recombines TRBV7-9 with TRBJ1-1, with 8 nucleotides matching TRBD1. Germline CDR1 SEHNR, CDR2 FQNEAQ (reference sequence). After removal of 5 bases from V and 4 bases from J, the junction contained 6 bases not matched to a gene. The CDR3 contains 14 residues. Written as DNA, the CDR3 is TGTGCCAGCAGCAAGACAGGGGTGGGCACTGAAGCTTTCTTT. Translated, it gives CASSKTGVGTEAFF.

V gene TRBV7-9 combines with J gene TRBJ2-5; TRBD2 might be the D (5 bases). Trimming cost V 5 bases and J 0 bases, with 7 bases left between them. The CDR3 has 13 amino acids. Germline-derived CDR1 and CDR2 are SEHNR and FQNEAQ (reference sequence). In DNA, the CDR3 is TGTGCCAGCAGCCCTAGCTACCAAGAGACCCAGTACTTC. The encoded protein is CASSPSYQETQYF.

Points on this clonotype: Relative to the germline gene, one junction end is altered; a read error may explain this. This chain joins TRBV19 and TRBJ1-5; no firm D call. This CDR3 spans 13 amino acids. Germline CDR1 reads LNHDA; CDR2 reads SQIVND (reference sequence). The CDR3 DNA follows: TGTGCCAGTAGGGAAAGTCGGCCGCAGCCCCCGCATTTT. Its protein is CASRESRPQPPHF.

This clonotype appeared once. The chain is built from TRBV6-8 and TRBJ2-5; the match to TRBD1 covers 7 bases. CDR1 is MNHGY and CDR2 is SAAAGT in the germline V gene. Trimming took 6 bases from V and 1 from J; bases not matched to a gene: 8. CDR3 length: 15 residues. CDR3 nucleotides: TGTGCCAGCAGACCCACAAGACAGGGCCAAGAGACCCAGTACTTC. Protein sequence: CASRPTRQGQETQYF.

This clonotype was counted a few times. The chain recombines TRBV12-3 or TRBV12-4 with TRBJ1-2; no reliable D call. This CDR3 region has 13 residues. V was pared by 3 bases and J by 7 bases, with 12 bases between. CDR3 sequence: CASSLGRGSGYTF. Written as DNA, the CDR3 is TGTGCCAGCAGTTTGGGCAGAGGGAGTGGCTACACCTTC.